This T cell receptor (beta chain) was recorded in a study of blood T cell repertoires in COVID-19. Study-wide background: Specimens from acute and convalescent COVID-19 originated in the United States, Italy and Spain. T cells, B-cell-depleted T cells, or PBMCs supplied cDNA or gDNA.

This CDR3 has 14 amino acids. V lost 7 bases and J lost 5, with 16 bases in between. Germline CDR1 reads KGHDR; CDR2 reads SFDVKD. As handled by the study authors: Nucleated cell counts were estimated from reference gene primer amplification. The method was immunoSEQ multiplex PCR; TCRdb's version includes in-frame clones alone and lacks a portion of them. The DNA gave D and trimming, while V, J and clone size come from that table. Here the sample spans around 80,000 clones, around 83% being singletons. This chain links TRBV24-1 with TRBJ2-5, with D tentatively TRBD1 (8 bases). The sequenced sample was peripheral blood. The sequence derives from a human donor in a cohort sampled during active COVID-19. The DNA for the CDR3 is TGTGCCACCAGATCACAGGGGGAGGGGGAGACCCAGTACTTC. Translating gives CATRSQGEGETQYF.